Presented here are 27 T cell receptor beta chains from one specimen sequenced in a study of somatic mutations in cytotoxic T cells in rheumatoid arthritis. Libraries were prepared by immunoSEQ multiplex PCR; TCRdb keeps only in-frame clonotypes and omits some of them. The table records some 11,000 clones, approximately 71% of them present only once. Material: CD8+ T cells sorted from blood. The origin of the receptors is an adult with rheumatoid arthritis.

This sequence joins TRBV9 and TRBJ2-1; tentative D call: TRBD2 (6 bases). Germline V CDR1 and CDR2: SGDLS, YYNGEE. This CDR3 region has 15 residues. V was trimmed by 3 bases and J by 4 bases, leaving 14 bases between them. The CDR3 here is CASSATGDRYNEQFF. CDR3 nucleotides: TGTGCCAGCAGCGCCACGGGGGACCGATACAATGAGCAGTTCTTC.

The chain links TRBV28 to TRBJ1-2; 9 bases line up with TRBD1. With 6 bases clipped from V and 0 bases from J, the junction kept 14 bases outside the gene matches. Germline loops: CDR1 MDHEN, CDR2 SYDVKM. The CDR3 covers 18 residues. As DNA, the CDR3 is TGTGCCAGCAGCATCACCGGGACAGGGTATGGAGCTAACTATGGCTACACCTTC. The encoded protein is CASSITGTGYGANYGYTF.

The chain couples TRBV5-4 to TRBJ1-1, with D tentatively TRBD1 (5 bases). This CDR3 has 15 amino acids. Germline V gene sequence: CDR1 SGHNT, CDR2 YYREEE (reference sequence). The V and J ends lost 0 bases and 0 bases respectively, with 9 bases between them. This CDR3 is CASSLGGNMNTEAFF. In DNA form, the CDR3 reads TGTGCCAGCAGCTTGGGGGGGAACATGAACACTGAAGCTTTCTTT.

This rearrangement joins TRBV2 to TRBJ2-7; 7 bases map to TRBD2. Germline V CDR1 and CDR2: SNHLY, FYNNEI. CDR3 length: 13 amino acids. J lost 4 bases, V lost 7 bases, and 7 bases had no gene match. This CDR3 reads CASIGGSSYEQYF. The CDR3 DNA follows: TGTGCCAGCATCGGGGGGAGTTCTTACGAGCAGTACTTC.

CDR3 nucleotide sequence: TGCGCCAGCAGCTTGGATGGTCCGGGGCTTGCAGATACGCAGTATTTT. It encodes CASSLDGPGLADTQYF. The chain uses TRBV5-1 and TRBJ2-3; perhaps D is TRBD1 or TRBD2 (5 bases each). CDR1 and CDR2 from the germline V gene are SGHRS and YFSETQ. Trimming took off 0 bases at V and 4 bases at J, with 15 bases between the two ends. The length of the CDR3 is 16 residues.

On this clone: The CDR3 ends on some other residue instead of the conserved phenylalanine or tryptophan, so this is likely a read error. This rearrangement joins TRBV27 to TRBJ1-6, with D unresolved. The CDR3 length is 15 residues. CDR1 MNHEY and CDR2 SMNVEV come from the germline V gene (reference sequence). V lost 2 bases to trimming and J lost 1 base, with 6 bases between them. CDR3 sequence: CASSLKGSYNSPLHL. CDR3 bases: TGTGCCAGCAGTTTAAAGGGATCCTATAATTCACCCCTCCACCTT.

The J gene is TRBJ1-4, the V gene TRBV6-5; 8 positions agree with TRBD1. CDR3 length: 16 amino acids. CDR1 MNHEY and CDR2 SVGAGI come from the germline V gene. With V trimmed by 0 bases and J by 7 bases, 7 bases remained unmatched. The CDR3 reads CASSYSFTGGREKLFF. The CDR3 DNA reads as TGTGCCAGCAGTTACTCGTTTACAGGGGGGCGTGAAAAACTGTTTTTT.

This clone was recorded a few times. The genes are TRBV19 and TRBJ1-5; 8 nucleotides line up with TRBD1. The J segment lost 6 bases and the V segment lost 5 bases, leaving 6 bases of the junction unmatched. The V gene's germline CDR1 is LNHDA and CDR2 SQIVND (reference sequence). The CDR3 totals 14 residues. CDR3 nucleotide sequence: TGTGCCAGTAGTGCGCAGGGGGCTAGTCAGCCCCAGCATTTT. Amino acids: CASSAQGASQPQHF.

V usage is TRBV28 and J usage is TRBJ2-3; D is possibly TRBD2 (6 bases). The CDR3 totals 11 residues. V lost 4 bases and J lost 8, with 7 bases in between. CDR1 and CDR2 (germline): MDHEN, SYDVKM. CDR3 in amino acids: CASSYSGTQYF. CDR3 nucleotides: TGTGCCAGCAGTTATAGCGGTACGCAGTATTTT.

The rearrangement joins TRBV4-2 to TRBJ1-1; D unclear. CDR3 length: 15 amino acids. Germline CDR1 LGHNA, CDR2 YNFKEQ. V lost 3 bases, J lost 1 base, and 12 bases lay in between. This CDR3 is CASSHGVVSNTEAFF. CDR3 DNA: TGTGCCAGCAGCCATGGTGTGGTGTCGAACACTGAAGCTTTCTTT.

This clone came up a few times. The genes are TRBV2 and TRBJ1-5; 9 nucleotides align to TRBD1. J was trimmed by 6 bases and V by 6 bases; bases with no gene match: 9. CDR1 is SNHLY, CDR2 FYNNEI, per germline. The CDR3 has 15 amino acids. This chain's CDR3 is CASSQGQGMSQPQHF. DNA for the CDR3: TGTGCCAGCAGCCAGGGACAGGGTATGTCTCAGCCCCAGCATTTT.

The chain carries TRBV4-3 and TRBJ2-7, with 7 bases aligning to TRBD1. In germline, CDR1 is LGHNA, CDR2 YSLEER. The CDR3 sequence is 14 residues long. The V segment lost 4 bases and the J segment 0 bases; nucleotides outside the gene matches: 3. In nucleotides, the CDR3 is TGCGCCAGCAGCCCCGGGACAGCCTCCTACGAGCAGTACTTC. Its translation is CASSPGTASYEQYF.

V is TRBV18 and J is TRBJ2-2; D may be TRBD2 (7 bases). This CDR3 region has 17 residues. V lost 3 bases, J lost 1 base, and 15 bases lay in between. Per the germline V gene, CDR1 is KGHSH and CDR2 is LQKENI. CDR3 DNA: TGTGCCAGCTCACCCCCCGGGGAGGGGGAGAACACCGGGGAGCTGTTTTTT. This gives the protein CASSPPGEGENTGELFF.

The rearrangement uses TRBV30 and TRBJ1-1; 7 nucleotides align to TRBD1. The CDR3 loop spans 14 amino acids. V dropped 0 bases and J dropped 6; count of bases not matched to a gene: 7. Germline V gene data show CDR1 as GTSNPN and CDR2 as SVGIG (reference sequence). The CDR3 protein is CAWSVGSRGPEAFF. The CDR3 DNA sequence: TGTGCCTGGAGTGTCGGTTCTAGGGGGCCTGAAGCTTTCTTT.

This clone was seen only a few times. The rearrangement links TRBV15 to TRBJ1-5, with D tentatively TRBD1 (6 bases). Germline CDR1 reads LNHNV; CDR2 reads YYDKDF (reference sequence). This CDR3 spans 16 amino acids. Between the trimmed V and J ends, which lost 0 bases and 4 bases, there was a span of 13 bases. CDR3 DNA sequence: TGTGCCACCAGCAGAGATCAGCCAGGGGCTAATCAGCCCCAGCATTTT. Protein: CATSRDQPGANQPQHF.

V is TRBV14 and J is TRBJ1-1; no definite D call. The CDR3 extends over 15 amino acids. The V gene lost 0 bases and the J gene lost 5 bases, with 13 bases spanning the gap. CDR1 is SGHDN and CDR2 is FVKESK in the germline V gene. The CDR3 sequence: CASSQEKVRFTEAFF. The CDR3 region has the DNA TGTGCCAGCAGCCAAGAGAAAGTGCGGTTTACTGAAGCTTTCTTT.

This clone was counted between two and nine times. The genes are TRBV4-1 and TRBJ1-4; the D gene is possibly TRBD1 (5 bases). This CDR3 is built from 15 residues. Trimming left V 1 base short and J 8 bases short, with 14 bases between. Germline CDR1 is MGHRA and CDR2 is YSYEKL. The CDR3 reads CASSQVGTGYEKLFF. DNA of the CDR3: TGCGCCAGCAGCCAAGTGGGGACCGGGTACGAAAAACTGTTTTTT.

The chain recombines TRBV28 with TRBJ1-2, with unresolved D. V was cut by 2 bases and J by 9 bases, with 10 bases left in between. CDR1 is MDHEN and CDR2 is SYDVKM in the germline V gene. The CDR3 runs 12 residues. The CDR3 reads CASSLAFSSYTF. The DNA of the CDR3 is TGTGCCAGCAGTTTAGCTTTTTCGAGCTACACCTTC.

In its sample, this clone was seen a few times. The genes are TRBV4-2 and TRBJ1-6; 9 bases line up with TRBD1. Per the germline V gene, CDR1 is LGHNA and CDR2 is YNFKEQ. The V gene end was trimmed by 0 bases and the J gene end by 9 bases; junction bases not matched to a gene: 6. This CDR3 comprises 16 residues. The CDR3 protein is CASSQEGQGEGSPLHF. The CDR3, as DNA: TGTGCCAGCAGCCAAGAGGGACAGGGAGAGGGTTCACCCCTCCACTTT.

This clone was detected a few times. The chain recombines TRBV27 with TRBJ1-2; 7 bases are shared with TRBD1. CDR3 length: 14 amino acids. Germline assignment: CDR1 MNHEY and CDR2 SMNVEV (reference sequence). V lost 8 bases and J lost 2; bases outside the gene matches: 8. Written as DNA, the CDR3 is TGTGCCAGCTCCCAGGGGGGACAGAACTATGGCTACACCTTC. Its translation is CASSQGGQNYGYTF.

The V and J genes are TRBV28 and TRBJ2-1; D may be TRBD2 (7 bases). V lost 7 bases and J lost 8, with 15 bases in between. Germline V lookup: CDR1 MDHEN, CDR2 SYDVKM. This CDR3 has 13 amino acids. CDR3 loop: CASKRGGLDEQFF. The CDR3 nucleotides are TGTGCCAGCAAAAGGGGGGGTCTAGATGAGCAGTTCTTC.

The chain combines TRBV9 with TRBJ1-1; 9 bases align to TRBD1. Germline values: CDR1 SGDLS, CDR2 YYNGEE. The CDR3 totals 14 residues. With V trimmed by 3 bases and J by 4 bases, 4 bases remained unmatched. CDR3 region: CASSAGTGLTEAFF. In DNA form, the CDR3 reads TGTGCCAGCAGCGCCGGGACAGGGCTCACTGAAGCTTTCTTT.

The chain employs TRBV14 and TRBJ2-3, with a possible D match to TRBD2 (5 bases). From germline, CDR1 is SGHDN and CDR2 FVKESK. The CDR3 spans 12 residues. The V gene lost 1 base and the J gene lost 8 bases, with 7 bases spanning the gap. CDR3 nucleotide sequence: TGTGCCAGCAGCCAAGGAGGGTTTACGCAGTATTTT. This codes for CASSQGGFTQYF.

In this sample, this clone turned up a few times. This chain links TRBV5-1 with TRBJ2-1; 8 bases agree with TRBD2. Germline V gives CDR1 SGHRS, CDR2 YFSETQ. The trim removed 2 bases at V and 9 bases at J, leaving 10 bases unmatched. This CDR3 has 15 amino acids. DNA for the CDR3: TGCGCCAGCAGCTTAGGACGCGCGGGGGGCAGTGAGCAGTTCTTC. It codes for CASSLGRAGGSEQFF.

The V gene is TRBV4-1, the J gene TRBJ2-7; TRBD2 aligns across 12 bases. Losses at the gene ends were 0 bases for V and 4 bases for J; bases not matched to a gene: 7. This CDR3 region has 17 residues. Germline V gives CDR1 MGHRA, CDR2 YSYEKL. Written as DNA, the CDR3 is TGCGCCAGCAGCCAAGACCCTCCTAGCGGGGGGGCATACGAGCAGTACTTC. Protein sequence: CASSQDPPSGGAYEQYF.

The chain joins TRBV15 to TRBJ2-7; D gene unclear. This CDR3 has 16 amino acids. The germline CDR1 and CDR2 sequences are LNHNV and YYDKDF (reference sequence). Deletions cut 1 base from V and 0 bases from J, with 13 bases between. In DNA form, the CDR3 reads TGTGCCACCAGCAGAGCCCCCCGCGCTAACTCCTACGAGCAGTACTTC. Translating gives CATSRAPRANSYEQYF.

The chain is built from TRBV9 and TRBJ1-1; D is uncertain. The CDR3 contains 13 residues. V was clipped by 0 bases and J by 1 base, with 4 bases between them. The germline V gene encodes CDR1 SGDLS and CDR2 YYNGEE. CDR3 in DNA: TGTGCCAGCAGCGTAGTCCCGAACACTGAAGCTTTCTTT. This translates into CASSVVPNTEAFF.